This paragraph reports one T cell receptor (beta chain). This record belongs to a study of PD-1 blockade in classical Hodgkin lymphoma. Time point defined: newly diagnosed, previously untreated cHL patient sample. Magnetic negative selection was used to purify CD4+ T cells from PBMCs that had been thawed. Untreated, newly diagnosed classical Hodgkin lymphoma PBMCs served for comparison. Method: immunoSEQ multiplex PCR; TCRdb's copy keeps in-frame clones and lacks some. Altogether roughly 20,000 clones are present, about four fifths being singletons, with the ten largest covering roughly 1.2%. Sequenced sample: CD4+ T cells from blood. The clonotype originates from a human donor with classical Hodgkin lymphoma.

CDR3 nucleotides: TGTGCCAGCGGCAAGAGGAGGCCTGGAAACACCATATATTTT. Translation: CASGKRRPGNTIYF. The chain uses TRBV6-5 and TRBJ1-3; the D is unclear. V shed 8 bases and J shed 2 bases, with 13 bases lying between them. CDR1 MNHEY and CDR2 SVGAGI come from the germline V gene. The CDR3 length is 14 residues.